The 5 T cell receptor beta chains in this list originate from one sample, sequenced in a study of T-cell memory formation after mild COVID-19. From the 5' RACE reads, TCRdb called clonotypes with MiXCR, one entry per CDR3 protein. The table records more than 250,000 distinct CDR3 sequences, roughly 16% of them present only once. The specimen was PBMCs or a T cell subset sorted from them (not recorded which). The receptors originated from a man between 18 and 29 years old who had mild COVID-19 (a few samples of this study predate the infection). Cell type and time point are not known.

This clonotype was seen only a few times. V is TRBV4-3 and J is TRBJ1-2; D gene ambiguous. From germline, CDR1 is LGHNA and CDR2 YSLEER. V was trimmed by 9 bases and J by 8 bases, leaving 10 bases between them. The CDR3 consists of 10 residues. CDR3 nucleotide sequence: TGCGCCAGTTGTGGGCGCGGCTACACCTTC. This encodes CASCGRGYTF.

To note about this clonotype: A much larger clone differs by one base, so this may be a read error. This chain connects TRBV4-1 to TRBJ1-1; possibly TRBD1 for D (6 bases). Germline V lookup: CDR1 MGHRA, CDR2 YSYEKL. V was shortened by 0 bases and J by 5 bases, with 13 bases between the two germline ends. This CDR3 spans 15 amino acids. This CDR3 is CASSQEVTGGTEAFF. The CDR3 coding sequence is TGCGCCAGCAGCCAAGAAGTGACAGGTGGGACTGAAGCTTTCTTT.

CDR3 nucleotides: TGTGCCAGCAGTTTGCTGGGGTACTATGGCTACACCTTC. Residues: CASSLLGYYGYTF. This chain uses TRBV28 with TRBJ1-2; D gene uncertain. The V end was cut by 3 bases, the J end by 3 bases, with 8 bases between. Germline V gene lookup returns CDR1 MDHEN and CDR2 SYDVKM. The CDR3 totals 13 residues.

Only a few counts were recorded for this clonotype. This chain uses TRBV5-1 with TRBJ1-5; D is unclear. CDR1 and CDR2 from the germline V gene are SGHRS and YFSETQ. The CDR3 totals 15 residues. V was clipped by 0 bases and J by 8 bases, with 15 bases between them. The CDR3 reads CASSLAGLGMEPQHF. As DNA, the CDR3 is TGCGCCAGCAGCTTGGCGGGCCTTGGGATGGAGCCCCAGCATTTT.

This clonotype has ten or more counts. The CDR3 is CASSFLTGVEGNTIYF. DNA of the CDR3: TGTGCCAGCAGTTTCCTAACAGGGGTAGAGGGAAACACCATATATTTT. The rearrangement joins TRBV6-5 to TRBJ1-3; the match to TRBD1 covers 7 bases. The V gene's germline CDR1 is MNHEY and CDR2 SVGAGI. J gave up 4 bases and V 4 bases, and 10 bases lay outside the gene matches. This CDR3 is 16 amino acids long.